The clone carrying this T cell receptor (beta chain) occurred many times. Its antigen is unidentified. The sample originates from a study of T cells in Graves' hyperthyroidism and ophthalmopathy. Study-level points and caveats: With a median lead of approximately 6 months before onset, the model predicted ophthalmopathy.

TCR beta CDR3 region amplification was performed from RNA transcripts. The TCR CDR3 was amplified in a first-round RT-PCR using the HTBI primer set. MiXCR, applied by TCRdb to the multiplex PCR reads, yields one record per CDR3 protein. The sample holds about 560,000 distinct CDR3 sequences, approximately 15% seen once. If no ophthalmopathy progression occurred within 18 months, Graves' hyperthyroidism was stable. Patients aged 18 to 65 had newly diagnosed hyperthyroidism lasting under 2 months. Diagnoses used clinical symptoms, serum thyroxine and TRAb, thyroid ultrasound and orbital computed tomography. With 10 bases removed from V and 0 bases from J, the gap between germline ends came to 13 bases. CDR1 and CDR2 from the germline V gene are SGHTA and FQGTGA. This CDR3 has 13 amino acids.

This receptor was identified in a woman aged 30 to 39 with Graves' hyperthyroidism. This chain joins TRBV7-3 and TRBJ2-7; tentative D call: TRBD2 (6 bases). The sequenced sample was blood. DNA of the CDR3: TGTGCCACCAGGCGGGACTTCTCCTACGAGCAGTACTTC. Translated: CATRRDFSYEQYF.